The T cell receptor (beta chain) described here comes from a study of T cells in Graves' hyperthyroidism and ophthalmopathy. General observations from the study: Most thyroid clonotypes expanded above 0.001 were also detected in blood.

Germline V gene lookup returns CDR1 LGHDT and CDR2 YNNKEL (reference sequence). This CDR3 has 15 amino acids. Among the patients, aged 18 to 65, hyperthyroidism was newly diagnosed and had lasted under 2 months. This clonotype has ten or more counts. Its antigen is not known. One end of the junction does not line up with germline, which may come from a read error. The TCR beta CDR3 regions underwent amplification using RNA transcripts as the source. The TCR CDR3 first-round RT-PCR relied on the HTBI primer set. TCRdb redid the calling of the multiplex PCR reads with MiXCR, one entry per CDR3 protein. The sample contains about 700,000 distinct CDR3 sequences, 12% to 15% of which appear only once.

Sequencing was performed on blood. The chain recombines TRBV3-1 with TRBJ2-1; D gene uncertain. The clonotype was recovered from a woman in her late teens or twenties with Graves' hyperthyroidism. CDR3: CASTQGGGDYNEQFF. CDR3 bases: TGTGCCAGCACCCAAGGTGGCGGAGACTACAATGAGCAGTTCTTC.